The 17 T cell receptor beta chains below come from one sample, sequenced in a study of cytomegalovirus exposure and HLA in healthy donors (dated by TCRdb to 2016 to 2017). Preparation of the library involved the immunoSEQ multiplex PCR assay. The multiplex PCR relied on a mix of 60 forward primers for TCR Vbeta segments and 13 reverse primers for TCR Jbeta segments. TCRdb mirrors the immuneACCESS table, restricted to in-frame sequences. Some clones are absent from its copies; in checked studies, under half trace to an unresolved V gene, and the reason for the others is unknown. In this sample the table shows about 160,000 clones, roughly four fifths of which occur a single time. Of the sample, roughly 1% falls within the top ten clones. Sequencing input: PBMCs. The receptor source for this set is a woman in her thirties or forties in good health and CMV-seronegative.

The gene calls are TRBV2 and TRBJ2-1; TRBD1 matches 7 bases. Germline-derived CDR1 and CDR2 are SNHLY and FYNNEI. The CDR3 is 15 residues long. V lost 6 bases to trimming and J lost 7 bases; unmatched junction nucleotides: 12. The CDR3 DNA follows: TGTGCCAGCAGAGCCGGGACAGTGAGTATGAATGAGCAGTTCTTC. Translation gives CASRAGTVSMNEQFF.

This clone was counted only a few times. The chain recombines TRBV5-1 with TRBJ1-1, with TRBD1 identical over 8 bases. The CDR3 has 13 amino acids. CDR1 is SGHRS, CDR2 YFSETQ, per germline. The ends lost 4 bases at V and 8 bases at J; junction bases unmatched: 7. In DNA, the CDR3 is TGCGCCAGCAGCCCAAACCGGGACAGGGAAGCTTTCTTT. It translates to CASSPNRDREAFF.

The chain uses TRBV4-2 and TRBJ1-2; 9 bases align to TRBD1. There are 15 residues in the CDR3. Trimming took 1 base from V and 4 from J; bases not matched to a gene: 4. CDR1 and CDR2 from the germline V gene are LGHNA and YNFKEQ. The CDR3 coding sequence is TGTGCCAGCAGCCAAGCGGACAGGGGAAGCTATGGCTACACCTTC. Translation gives CASSQADRGSYGYTF.

The chain recombines TRBV6-6 with TRBJ2-7; 7 bases are a match to TRBD1. The CDR3 consists of 12 residues. The V gene end was trimmed by 10 bases and the J gene end by 2 bases; junction bases not matched to a gene: 5. Germline CDR1 and CDR2: MNHNY and SVGAGI (reference sequence). CDR3: CATEGATYEQYF. The CDR3 DNA is TGTGCCACTGAGGGGGCGACCTACGAGCAGTACTTC.

The genes are TRBV7-8 and TRBJ2-3; D is perhaps TRBD1 (5 bases). Germline V lookup: CDR1 SGHVS, CDR2 FQNEAQ. The V and J ends lost 1 base and 4 bases respectively, with 9 bases between them. CDR3 length: 14 residues. CDR3 sequence reads: CASSLGGRSDTQYF. The CDR3 DNA follows: TGTGCCAGCAGCTTAGGGGGCAGGTCAGATACGCAGTATTTT.

The chain combines TRBV27 with TRBJ2-7; 11 bases line up with TRBD2. Germline CDR1 and CDR2: MNHEY and SMNVEV (reference sequence). The CDR3 is 18 residues long. Trimming cost V 8 bases and J 1 base; bases outside gene matches: 16. The CDR3 protein is CASGPLGRTSGHSYEQYF. The CDR3 DNA follows: TGTGCCAGCGGCCCTTTGGGTAGGACTAGCGGGCATTCCTACGAGCAGTACTTC.

This clone has just one count. The chain uses TRBV6-1 and TRBJ2-7, with 10 bases fitting TRBD2. This CDR3 contains 15 residues. Germline values: CDR1 MNHNS, CDR2 SASEGT. V was pared by 4 bases and J by 2 bases, with 5 bases of the junction left unmatched. The CDR3 spells CASSAPAGGPYEQYF. The CDR3 DNA sequence: TGTGCCAGCAGTGCCCCAGCGGGAGGGCCCTACGAGCAGTACTTC.

The CDR3 bases are TGTGCCAGCAGCGCTAGCGGGAGTAAGGATACGCAGTATTTT. Its protein product is CASSASGSKDTQYF. This chain links TRBV9 with TRBJ2-3; TRBD2 matches at 10 bases. V lost 3 bases to trimming and J lost 6 bases; unmatched junction nucleotides: 4. Looked up from germline, CDR1 is SGDLS and CDR2 is YYNGEE. CDR3 size: 14 residues.

V gene TRBV6-5 combines with J gene TRBJ2-2, with 8 bases lining up with TRBD1. Trimming at V came to 6 bases and at J to 0 bases, leaving 3 bases not matched to a gene. Per germline, CDR1 MNHEY and CDR2 SVGAGI. This CDR3 spans 15 amino acids. The CDR3 is CASRGTGANTGELFF. CDR3 in DNA: TGTGCCAGCAGGGGGACAGGAGCGAACACCGGGGAGCTGTTTTTT.

J is TRBJ2-7 and V is TRBV2, with TRBD1 matching over 8 bases. Germline CDR1 reads SNHLY; CDR2 reads FYNNEI. This CDR3 comprises 14 residues. Trimming at V came to 6 bases and at J to 2 bases, leaving 6 bases not matched to a gene. As DNA, the CDR3 is TGTGCCAGCAGATCTAGACAGGGGCCCTACGAGCAGTACTTC. Residues: CASRSRQGPYEQYF.

For the CDR3, the DNA is TGTGCCTGGAGTACGGACAGGAGGGGAACACAAGAGACCCAGTACTTC. This encodes CAWSTDRRGTQETQYF. The chain employs TRBV30 and TRBJ2-5, with D perhaps TRBD1 (7 bases). The CDR3 consists of 16 residues. Germline assignment: CDR1 GTSNPN and CDR2 SVGIG (reference sequence). The V end lost 2 bases, the J end lost 2 bases, and 18 bases lay between the germline ends.

The rearrangement joins TRBV28 to TRBJ2-5; weak D call: TRBD1 (6 bases). V was cut by 3 bases and J by 3 bases, with 14 bases left in between. The CDR3 is 15 residues long. The V gene's germline CDR1 is MDHEN and CDR2 SYDVKM. CDR3 in DNA: TGTGCCAGCAGTTTCATCAACAGGGAAGAAGAGACCCAGTACTTC. Translation: CASSFINREEETQYF.

The chain recombines TRBV2 with TRBJ2-7, with D possibly matching TRBD2 (6 bases). Looked up from germline, CDR1 is SNHLY and CDR2 is FYNNEI. V lost 8 bases, J lost 2 bases, and 10 bases lay in between. This CDR3 contains 12 residues. The chain's CDR3 is CASRDLPYEQYF. DNA for the CDR3: TGTGCCAGCCGGGACTTACCCTACGAGCAGTACTTC.

The CDR3 sequence is CASSPLAGGQETQYF. The CDR3 DNA reads as TGTGCCAGCTCACCACTAGCAGGGGGTCAAGAGACCCAGTACTTC. The rearrangement links TRBV18 to TRBJ2-5, with 7 bases that match TRBD1. The CDR3 consists of 15 residues. V lost 1 base to trimming and J lost 2 bases; unmatched junction nucleotides: 4. CDR1 is KGHSH, CDR2 LQKENI, per germline. Based on the CDR3 plus reference TRBV18 and TRBJ2-5, the full variable domain is NAGVMQNPRHLVRRRGQEARLRCSPMKGHSHVYWYRQLPEEGLKFMVYLQKENIIDESGMPKERFSAEFPKEGPSILRIQQVVRGDSAAYFCASSPLAGGQETQYFGPGTRLLVL.

DNA of the CDR3: TGTGCCAGCAGTGAAGATATGATAGACCGGGACAGGTACTTACTATCCTACGAGCAGTACTTC. Translation gives CASSEDMIDRDRYLLSYEQYF. The chain combines TRBV2 with TRBJ2-7; TRBD1 aligns across 8 bases. This CDR3 has 21 amino acids. CDR1 is SNHLY, CDR2 FYNNEI, per germline. V lost 1 base to trimming and J lost 1 base; unmatched junction nucleotides: 21.

The chain couples TRBV5-8 to TRBJ2-6, with D perhaps matching TRBD1 (5 bases). Germline V gene sequence: CDR1 SGHTS, CDR2 YDEGEE. V lost 3 bases and J 2 bases, leaving 6 bases between the germline ends. There are 14 residues in the CDR3. CDR3 residues: CASSSRAGANVLTF. Written as DNA, the CDR3 is TGTGCCAGCAGCTCCAGGGCTGGGGCCAACGTCCTGACTTTC.

The V gene is TRBV11-2, the J gene TRBJ1-5; no firm D call. This CDR3 is 12 amino acids long. From germline, CDR1 is SGHAT and CDR2 FQNNGV. The V end was cut by 5 bases, the J end by 4 bases, with 6 bases between. The DNA of the CDR3 is TGTGCCAGCAGCGTACATAATCAGCCCCAGCATTTT. It specifies CASSVHNQPQHF.